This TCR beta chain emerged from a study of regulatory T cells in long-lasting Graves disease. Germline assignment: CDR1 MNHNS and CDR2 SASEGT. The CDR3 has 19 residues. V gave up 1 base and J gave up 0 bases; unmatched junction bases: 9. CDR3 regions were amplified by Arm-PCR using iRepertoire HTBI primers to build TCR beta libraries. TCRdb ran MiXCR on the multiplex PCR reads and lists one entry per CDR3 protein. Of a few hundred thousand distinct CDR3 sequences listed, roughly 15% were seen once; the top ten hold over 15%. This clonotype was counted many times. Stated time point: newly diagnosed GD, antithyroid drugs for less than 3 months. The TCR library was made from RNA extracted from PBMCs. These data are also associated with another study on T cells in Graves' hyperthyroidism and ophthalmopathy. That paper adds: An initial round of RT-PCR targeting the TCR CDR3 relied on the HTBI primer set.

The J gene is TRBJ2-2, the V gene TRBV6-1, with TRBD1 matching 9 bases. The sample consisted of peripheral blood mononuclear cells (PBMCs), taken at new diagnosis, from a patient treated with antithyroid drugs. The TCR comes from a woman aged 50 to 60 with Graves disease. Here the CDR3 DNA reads TGTGCCAGCAGTGAAGTTTTTAGGGGACAGGGTTCGAACACCGGGGAGCTGTTTTTT. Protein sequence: CASSEVFRGQGSNTGELFF.